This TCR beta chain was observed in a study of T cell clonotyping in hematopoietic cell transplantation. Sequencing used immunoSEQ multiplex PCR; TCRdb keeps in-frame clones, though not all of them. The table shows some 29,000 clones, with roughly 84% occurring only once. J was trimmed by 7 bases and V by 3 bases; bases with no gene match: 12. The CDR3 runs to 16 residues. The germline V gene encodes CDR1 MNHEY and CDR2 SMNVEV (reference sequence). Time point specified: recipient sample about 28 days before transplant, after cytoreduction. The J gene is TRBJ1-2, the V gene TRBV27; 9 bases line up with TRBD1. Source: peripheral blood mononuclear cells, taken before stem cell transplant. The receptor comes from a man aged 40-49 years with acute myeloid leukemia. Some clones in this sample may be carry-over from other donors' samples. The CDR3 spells CASSFLLGQGQSGYTF. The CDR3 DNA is TGTGCCAGCAGTTTCCTGCTGGGACAGGGCCAAAGTGGCTACACCTTC.